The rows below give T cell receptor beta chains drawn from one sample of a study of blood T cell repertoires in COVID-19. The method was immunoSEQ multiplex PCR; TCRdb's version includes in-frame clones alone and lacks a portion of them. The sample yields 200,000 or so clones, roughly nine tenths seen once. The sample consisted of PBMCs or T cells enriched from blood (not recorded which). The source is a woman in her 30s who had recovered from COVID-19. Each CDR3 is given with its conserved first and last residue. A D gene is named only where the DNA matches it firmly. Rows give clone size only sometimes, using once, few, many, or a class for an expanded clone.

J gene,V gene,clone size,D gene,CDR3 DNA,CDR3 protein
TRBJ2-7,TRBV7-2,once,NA,TGTGCCAGCAGCTTAGTCCGGGATAGCTCCTACGAGCAGTACTTC,CASSLVRDSSYEQYF
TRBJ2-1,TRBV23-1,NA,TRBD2,TGCGCCAGCAGTCAGAAAGCCGGGACTAGCGGAGTTCCGAATAAAAACAATGAGCAGTTCTTC,CASSQKAGTSGVPNKNNEQFF
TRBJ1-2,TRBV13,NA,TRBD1,TGTGCCAGCAGCCTCGACAGGGGAATGGCTGGCTACACCTTC,CASSLDRGMAGYTF
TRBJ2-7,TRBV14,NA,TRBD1,TGTGCCAGCAGCCTACAGGGGATCGAGCAGTACTTC,CASSLQGIEQYF
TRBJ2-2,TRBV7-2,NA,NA,TGTGCCAGCAGCCCCTCAGCGGACTCGAGCACCGGGGAGCTGTTTTTT,CASSPSADSSTGELFF
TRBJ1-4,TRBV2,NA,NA,TGTGCCAGCAGTGAAGAATCCAGAAAACTGTTTTTT,CASSEESRKLFF
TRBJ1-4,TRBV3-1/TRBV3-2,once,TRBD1,TGTGCCAGCAGCCAAGTCGAGGGGGCCGGGGGAAAACTGTTTTTT,CASSQVEGAGGKLFF
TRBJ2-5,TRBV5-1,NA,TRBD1,TGCGCCAGCAGCTCCCGGGACAGGGGGGAGACCCAGTACTTC,CASSSRDRGETQYF
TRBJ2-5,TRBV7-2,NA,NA,TGTGCCAGCAGCTTACAATTCGGGGGAGAGACCCAGTACTTC,CASSLQFGGETQYF
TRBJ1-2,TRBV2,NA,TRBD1,TGTGCCAGCAGTCCGCAGGGGGACTATGGCTACACCTTC,CASSPQGDYGYTF
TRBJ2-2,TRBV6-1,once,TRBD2,TGTGCCAGCAGTGATGGACTAGCGGGGAACACCGGGGAGCTGTTTTTT,CASSDGLAGNTGELFF
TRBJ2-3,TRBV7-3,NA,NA,TGTGCCAGCAGCCCGCTAACCAGGTCTAGCACAGATACGCAGTATTTT,CASSPLTRSSTDTQYF
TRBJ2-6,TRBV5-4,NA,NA,TGTGCCAGCAGATCGACAGGAATAAGCTCTGGGGCCAACGTCCTGACTTTC,CASRSTGISSGANVLTF